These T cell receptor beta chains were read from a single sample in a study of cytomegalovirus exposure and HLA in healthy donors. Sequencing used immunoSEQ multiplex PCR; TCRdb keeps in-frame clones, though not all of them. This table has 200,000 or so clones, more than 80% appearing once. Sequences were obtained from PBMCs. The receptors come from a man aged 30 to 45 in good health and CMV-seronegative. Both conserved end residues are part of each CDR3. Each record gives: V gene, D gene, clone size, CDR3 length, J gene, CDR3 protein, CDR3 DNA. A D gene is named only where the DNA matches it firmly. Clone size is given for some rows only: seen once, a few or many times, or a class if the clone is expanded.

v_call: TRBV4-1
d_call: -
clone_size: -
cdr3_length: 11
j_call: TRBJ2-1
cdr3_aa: CASGVHDEQFF
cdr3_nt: TGCGCCAGCGGAGTGCACGATGAGCAGTTCTTC

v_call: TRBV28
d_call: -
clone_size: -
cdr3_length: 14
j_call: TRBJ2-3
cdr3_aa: CASSTRGAMDTQYF
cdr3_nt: TGTGCCAGCAGTACCAGGGGGGCTATGGATACGCAGTATTTT

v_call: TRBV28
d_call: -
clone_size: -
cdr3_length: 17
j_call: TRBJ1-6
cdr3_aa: CASSLTGFSSYNSPLHF
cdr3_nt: TGTGCCAGCAGTCTAACAGGTTTTAGCTCCTATAATTCACCCCTCCACTTT

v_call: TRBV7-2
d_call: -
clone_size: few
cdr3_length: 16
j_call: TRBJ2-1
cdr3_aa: CASSLEVGSSYNEQFF
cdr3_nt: TGTGCCAGCAGCTTAGAAGTCGGTAGCTCCTACAATGAGCAGTTCTTC

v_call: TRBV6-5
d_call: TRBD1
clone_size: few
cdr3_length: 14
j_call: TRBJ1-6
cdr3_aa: CASRAQGANSPLHF
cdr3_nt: TGTGCCAGCAGAGCCCAGGGGGCGAATTCACCCCTCCACTTT

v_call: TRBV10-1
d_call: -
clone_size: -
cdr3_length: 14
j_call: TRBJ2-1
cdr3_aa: CASSEGGPINEQFF
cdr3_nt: TGCGCCAGCAGTGAGGGGGGCCCCATCAATGAGCAGTTCTTC

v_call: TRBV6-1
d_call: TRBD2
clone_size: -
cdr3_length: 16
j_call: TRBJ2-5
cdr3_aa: CASSEYLAGGDETQYF
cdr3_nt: TGTGCCAGCAGTGAATACCTAGCGGGGGGCGACGAGACCCAGTACTTC

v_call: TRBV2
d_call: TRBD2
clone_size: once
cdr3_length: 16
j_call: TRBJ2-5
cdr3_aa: CASSAIGGGGLETQYF
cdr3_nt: TGTGCCAGCAGTGCCATTGGCGGGGGTGGTTTGGAGACCCAGTACTTC

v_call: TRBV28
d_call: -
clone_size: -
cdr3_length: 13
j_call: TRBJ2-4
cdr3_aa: CASESGSRRIQYF
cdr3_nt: TGTGCCAGCGAATCAGGGTCCCGAAGGATTCAGTACTTC

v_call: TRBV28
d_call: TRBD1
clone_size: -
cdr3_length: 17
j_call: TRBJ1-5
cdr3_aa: CASSPLGQGVSNQPQHF
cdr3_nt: TGTGCCAGCAGTCCCCTCGGACAGGGGGTTAGCAATCAGCCCCAGCATTTT

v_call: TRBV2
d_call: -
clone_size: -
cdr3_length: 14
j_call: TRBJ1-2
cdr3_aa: CASSAGQKVGGYTF
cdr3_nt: TGTGCCAGCAGTGCAGGGCAGAAAGTAGGTGGCTACACCTTC

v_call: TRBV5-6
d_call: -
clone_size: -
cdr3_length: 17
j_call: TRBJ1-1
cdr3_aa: CASSFVGETGSNTEAFF
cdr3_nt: TGTGCCAGCAGCTTCGTTGGGGAAACAGGCTCGAACACTGAAGCTTTCTTT

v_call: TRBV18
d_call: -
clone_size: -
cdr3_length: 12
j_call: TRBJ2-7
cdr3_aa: CASSLAAGEQYF
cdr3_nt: TGTGCCAGCTCACTAGCCGCGGGCGAGCAGTACTTC

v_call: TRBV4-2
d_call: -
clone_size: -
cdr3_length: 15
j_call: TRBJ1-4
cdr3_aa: CASSQEAGPNEKLFF
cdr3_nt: TGTGCCAGCAGCCAAGAAGCGGGTCCTAATGAAAAACTGTTTTTT

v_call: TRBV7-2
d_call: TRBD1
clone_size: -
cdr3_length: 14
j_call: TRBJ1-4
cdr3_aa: CASSPGQGWGKLFF
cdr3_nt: TGTGCCAGCAGCCCTGGACAGGGTTGGGGAAAACTGTTTTTT

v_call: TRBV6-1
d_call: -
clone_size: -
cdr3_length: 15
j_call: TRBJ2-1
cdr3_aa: CASRRPGISYNEQFF
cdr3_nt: TGTGCCAGCAGGCGTCCGGGTATTTCCTACAATGAGCAGTTCTTC

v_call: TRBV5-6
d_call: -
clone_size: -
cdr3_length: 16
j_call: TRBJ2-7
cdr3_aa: CASSFSGVRLTYEQYF
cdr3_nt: TGTGCCAGCAGCTTTTCCGGGGTTAGATTAACCTACGAGCAGTACTTC

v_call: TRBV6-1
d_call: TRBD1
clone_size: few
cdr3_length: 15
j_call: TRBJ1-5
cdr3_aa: CASSTNRGVNQPQHF
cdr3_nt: TGTGCCAGCAGTACCAACAGGGGGGTTAATCAGCCCCAGCATTTT